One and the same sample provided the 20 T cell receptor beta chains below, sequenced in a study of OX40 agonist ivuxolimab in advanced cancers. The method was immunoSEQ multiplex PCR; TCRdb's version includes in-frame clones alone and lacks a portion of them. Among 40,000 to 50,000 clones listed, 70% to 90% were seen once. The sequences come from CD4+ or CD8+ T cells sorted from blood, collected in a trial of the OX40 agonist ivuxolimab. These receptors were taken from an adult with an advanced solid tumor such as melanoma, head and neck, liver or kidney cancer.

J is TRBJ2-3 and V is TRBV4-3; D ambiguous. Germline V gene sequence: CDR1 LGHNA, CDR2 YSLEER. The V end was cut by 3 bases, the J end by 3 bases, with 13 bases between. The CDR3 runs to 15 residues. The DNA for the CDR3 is TGCGCCAGCAGCCAGCCGGCAGCTGGAACAGATACGCAGTATTTT. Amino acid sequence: CASSQPAAGTDTQYF.

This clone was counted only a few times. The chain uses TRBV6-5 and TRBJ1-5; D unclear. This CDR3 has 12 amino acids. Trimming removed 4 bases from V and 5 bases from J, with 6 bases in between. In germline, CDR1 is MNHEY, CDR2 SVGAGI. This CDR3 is CASSWRDQPQHF. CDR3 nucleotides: TGTGCCAGCAGTTGGCGTGATCAGCCCCAGCATTTT.

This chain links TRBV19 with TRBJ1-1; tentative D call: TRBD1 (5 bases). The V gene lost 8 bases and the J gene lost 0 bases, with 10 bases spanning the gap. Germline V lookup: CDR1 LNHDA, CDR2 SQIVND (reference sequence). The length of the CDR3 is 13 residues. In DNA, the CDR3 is TGTGCCAGTTTCAACAGGATGAACACTGAAGCTTTCTTT. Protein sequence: CASFNRMNTEAFF.

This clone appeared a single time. CDR3 in amino acids: CASSERAGANVLTF. CDR3 DNA: TGTGCCAGCAGTGAACGAGCTGGGGCCAACGTCCTGACTTTC. The chain recombines TRBV6-1 with TRBJ2-6; D remains unclear. The CDR3 has 14 amino acids. V lost 2 bases and J 2 bases, leaving 4 bases between the germline ends. Germline-derived CDR1 and CDR2 are MNHNS and SASEGT.

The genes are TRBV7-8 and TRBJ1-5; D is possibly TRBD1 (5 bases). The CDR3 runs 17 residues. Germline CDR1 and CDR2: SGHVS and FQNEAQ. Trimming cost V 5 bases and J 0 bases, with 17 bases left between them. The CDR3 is CASSALPQVLSNQPQHF. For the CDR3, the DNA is TGTGCCAGCAGCGCACTACCACAGGTCCTTAGCAATCAGCCCCAGCATTTT.

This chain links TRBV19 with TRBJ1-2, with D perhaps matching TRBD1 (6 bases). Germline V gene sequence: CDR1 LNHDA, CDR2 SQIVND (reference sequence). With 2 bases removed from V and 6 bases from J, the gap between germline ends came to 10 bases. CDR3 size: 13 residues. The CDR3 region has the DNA TGTGCCAGTAGTATAACCAGGGGCAATGGCTACACCTTC. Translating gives CASSITRGNGYTF. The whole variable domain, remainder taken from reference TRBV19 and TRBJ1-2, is DGGITQSPKYLFRKEGQNVTLSCEQNLNHDAMYWYRQDPGQGLRLIYYSQIVNDFQKGDIAEGYSVSREKKESFPLTVTSAQKNPTAFYLCASSITRGNGYTFGSGTRLTVV.

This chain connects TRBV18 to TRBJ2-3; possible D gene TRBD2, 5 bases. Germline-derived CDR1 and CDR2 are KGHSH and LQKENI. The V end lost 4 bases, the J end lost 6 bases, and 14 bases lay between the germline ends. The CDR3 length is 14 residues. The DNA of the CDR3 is TGTGCCAGCTCACGTGACTACACCACCGATACGCAGTATTTT. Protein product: CASSRDYTTDTQYF.

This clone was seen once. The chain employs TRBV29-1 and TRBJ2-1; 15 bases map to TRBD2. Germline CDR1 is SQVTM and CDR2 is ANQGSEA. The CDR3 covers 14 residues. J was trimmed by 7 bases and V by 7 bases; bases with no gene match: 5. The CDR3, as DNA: TGCAGCGCGGGACTAGCGGGAGGTATTAATGAGCAGTTCTTC. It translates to CSAGLAGGINEQFF.

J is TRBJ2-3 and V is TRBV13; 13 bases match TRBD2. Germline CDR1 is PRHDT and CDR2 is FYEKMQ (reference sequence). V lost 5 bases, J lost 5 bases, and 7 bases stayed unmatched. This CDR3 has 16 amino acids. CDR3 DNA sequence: TGTGCCAGCAGCGTCGTTCGACTAGCGGGGGGAGATACGCAGTATTTT. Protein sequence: CASSVVRLAGGDTQYF. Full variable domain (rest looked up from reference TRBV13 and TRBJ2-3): AAGVIQSPRHLIKEKRETATLKCYPIPRHDTVYWYQQGPGQDPQFLISFYEKMQSDKGSIPDRFSAQQFSDYHSELNMSSLELGDSALYFCASSVVRLAGGDTQYFGPGTRLTVL.

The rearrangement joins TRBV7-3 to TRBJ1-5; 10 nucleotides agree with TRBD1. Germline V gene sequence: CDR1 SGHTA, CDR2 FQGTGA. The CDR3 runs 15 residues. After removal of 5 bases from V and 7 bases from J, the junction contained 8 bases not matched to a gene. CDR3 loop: CASSLGQGVQQPQHF. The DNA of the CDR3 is TGTGCCAGCAGCCTAGGACAGGGGGTTCAGCAGCCCCAGCATTTT.

Here the CDR3 DNA reads TGTGCCAGCAGCGTAGCGTCGAGGGTTAGCACAGATACGCAGTATTTT. This encodes CASSVASRVSTDTQYF. The chain links TRBV9 to TRBJ2-3, with D maybe TRBD2 (5 bases). Germline V gene sequence: CDR1 SGDLS, CDR2 YYNGEE. CDR3 length: 16 residues. Trimming took off 0 bases at V and 0 bases at J, with 11 bases between the two ends.

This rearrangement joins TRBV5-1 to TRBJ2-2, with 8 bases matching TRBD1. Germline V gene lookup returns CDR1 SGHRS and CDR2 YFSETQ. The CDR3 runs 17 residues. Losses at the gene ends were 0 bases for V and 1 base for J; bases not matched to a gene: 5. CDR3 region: CASSLALTGGNTGELFF. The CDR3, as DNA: TGCGCCAGCAGCTTGGCCCTAACAGGGGGGAACACCGGGGAGCTGTTTTTT.

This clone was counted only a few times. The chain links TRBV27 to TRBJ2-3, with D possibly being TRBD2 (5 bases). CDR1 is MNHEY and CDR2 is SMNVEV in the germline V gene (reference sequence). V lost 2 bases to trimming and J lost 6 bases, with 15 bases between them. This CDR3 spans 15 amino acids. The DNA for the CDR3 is TGTGCCAGCAGTTTAAATTTTGAGGGAACGGATACGCAGTATTTT. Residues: CASSLNFEGTDTQYF.

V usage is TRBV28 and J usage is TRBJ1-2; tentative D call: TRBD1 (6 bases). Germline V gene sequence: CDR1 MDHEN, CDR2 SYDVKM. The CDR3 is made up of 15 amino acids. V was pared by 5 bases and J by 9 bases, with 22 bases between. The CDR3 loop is CASSAEQGCLGCYTF. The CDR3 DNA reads TGTGCCAGCAGTGCCGAACAGGGATGTCTTGGGTGCTACACCTTC.

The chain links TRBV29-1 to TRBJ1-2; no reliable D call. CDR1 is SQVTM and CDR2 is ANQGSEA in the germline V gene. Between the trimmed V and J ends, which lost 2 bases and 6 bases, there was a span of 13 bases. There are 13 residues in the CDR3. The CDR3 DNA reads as TGCAGCGTTGAAAGGGCGAGTTACGATGGCTACACCTTC. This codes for CSVERASYDGYTF.

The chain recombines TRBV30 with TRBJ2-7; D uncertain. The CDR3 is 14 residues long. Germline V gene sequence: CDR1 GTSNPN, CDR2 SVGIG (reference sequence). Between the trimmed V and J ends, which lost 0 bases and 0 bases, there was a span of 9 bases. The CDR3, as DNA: TGTGCCTGGAGTGTAGGGTGGGGCTCCTACGAGCAGTACTTC. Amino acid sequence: CAWSVGWGSYEQYF.

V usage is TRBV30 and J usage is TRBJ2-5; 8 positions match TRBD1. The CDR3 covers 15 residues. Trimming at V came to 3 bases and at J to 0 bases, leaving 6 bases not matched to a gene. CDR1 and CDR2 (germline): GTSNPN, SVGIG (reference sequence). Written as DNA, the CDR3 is TGTGCCTGGAGCCGGACAGGGTCCAACCAAGAGACCCAGTACTTC. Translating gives CAWSRTGSNQETQYF.

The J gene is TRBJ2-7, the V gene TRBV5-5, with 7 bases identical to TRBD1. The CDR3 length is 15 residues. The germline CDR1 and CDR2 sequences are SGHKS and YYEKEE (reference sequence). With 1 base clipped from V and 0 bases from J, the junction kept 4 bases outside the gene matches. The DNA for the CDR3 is TGTGCCAGCAGCTTGAGGGGGACAGTCTCCTACGAGCAGTACTTC. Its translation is CASSLRGTVSYEQYF.

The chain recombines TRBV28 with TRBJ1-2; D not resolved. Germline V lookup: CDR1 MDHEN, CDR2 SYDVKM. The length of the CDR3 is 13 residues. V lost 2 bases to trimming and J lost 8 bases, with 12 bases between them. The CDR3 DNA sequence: TGTGCCAGCAGTTTAAGATACGGCTGGGGCTACACCTTC. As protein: CASSLRYGWGYTF.

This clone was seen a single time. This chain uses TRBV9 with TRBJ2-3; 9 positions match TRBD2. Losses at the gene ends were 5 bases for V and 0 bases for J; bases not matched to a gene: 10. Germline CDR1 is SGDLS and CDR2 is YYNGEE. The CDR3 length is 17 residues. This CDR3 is CASSPGLALTSTDTQYF. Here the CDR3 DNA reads TGTGCCAGCAGTCCGGGACTAGCTCTAACTAGCACAGATACGCAGTATTTT.